This T cell receptor (beta chain) is from a study of STAT5B mutations in CD4+ large granular lymphocyte leukemia. General study points: The CD4+ versus CD8+ T-LGLL clonality difference may reflect limited sample size.

This clone was recorded once. Its antigen is unknown. CDR3 length equals 16 residues. V lost 1 base and J lost 0; bases outside the gene matches: 5. Germline CDR1 MNHNS, CDR2 SASEGT. This was a survey-level run. The method was immunoSEQ multiplex PCR; TCRdb's version includes in-frame clones alone and lacks a portion of them. Of about 30,000 clones listed, 78% were seen once; the top ten hold about 2.5%. The chain uses TRBV6-1 and TRBJ1-2, with 7 nucleotides matching TRBD1. This clonotype was obtained from a human donor in good health. Sequencing was done on a sample of CD4+ T cells from blood buffy coats. The CDR3 is CASSEGGQRANYGYTF. DNA for the CDR3: TGTGCCAGCAGTGAAGGGGGACAGCGAGCTAACTATGGCTACACCTTC.